The 25 T cell receptor beta chains given below trace back to one sample, sequenced in a study of T cells after yellow fever vaccination. One entry per CDR3 protein results from TCRdb running MiXCR on the 5' RACE reads. The sample lists 450,000 to 550,000 distinct CDR3 sequences, 21% occurring once. The sequenced sample was PBMCs, obtained 21 days after the first yellow fever vaccination. Receptor source: a young man who received the YFV17D yellow fever vaccine.

This clonotype was seen a handful of times. This chain links TRBV15 with TRBJ1-1, with D maybe TRBD1 (5 bases). Trimming cost V 1 base and J 0 bases, with 12 bases left between them. Germline CDR1 is LNHNV and CDR2 is YYDKDF (reference sequence). The CDR3 totals 16 residues. For the CDR3, the DNA is TGTGCCACCAGCAGAGGGGGGGGGATCCTGAACACTGAAGCTTTCTTT. This sequence encodes CATSRGGGILNTEAFF.

The V gene is TRBV29-1, the J gene TRBJ2-3; a weak D match, TRBD2 (6 bases). The CDR3 consists of 13 residues. Germline V gene data show CDR1 as SQVTM and CDR2 as ANQGSEA. The CDR3 reads CGCSSGGPDTQYF. DNA of the CDR3: TGCGGCTGTTCCTCCGGGGGTCCAGATACGCAGTATTTT.

This chain uses TRBV5-1 with TRBJ1-2; no reliable D call. The CDR3 consists of 14 residues. Germline V lookup: CDR1 SGHRS, CDR2 YFSETQ. Trimming stripped 0 bases from V and 8 bases from J, with 14 bases between. As DNA, the CDR3 is TGCGCCAGCAGCTTGGCCGGAGAGGGTCGAGGCTACACCTTC. Its protein is CASSLAGEGRGYTF. The full variable domain, completed using reference TRBV5-1 and TRBJ1-2, is KAGVTQTPRYLIKTRGQQVTLSCSPISGHRSVSWYQQTPGQGLQFLFEYFSETQRNKGNFPGRFSGRQFSNSRSEMNVSTLELGDSALYLCASSLAGEGRGYTFGSGTRLTVV.

The chain has TRBV4-3 and TRBJ2-3, with D possibly being TRBD2 (6 bases). The ends were cut back, 1 base at V and 2 bases at J, with 16 bases in the middle. The germline CDR1 and CDR2 sequences are LGHNA and YSLEER. The CDR3 contains 17 residues. The CDR3 DNA follows: TGCGCCAGCAGCCAAGCCCGACTAGGGACCTCCACAGATACGCAGTATTTT. The encoded protein is CASSQARLGTSTDTQYF.

J is TRBJ2-7 and V is TRBV12-3 or TRBV12-4; unclear D gene. The ends were cut back, 5 bases at V and 2 bases at J, with 10 bases in the middle. The CDR3 runs to 13 residues. This CDR3 reads CASSIRIPYEQYF. CDR3 DNA sequence: TGTGCCAGCAGTATTAGGATACCCTACGAGCAGTACTTC.

The rearrangement links TRBV12-3 or TRBV12-4 to TRBJ2-1; 9 bases are shared with TRBD2. CDR3 size: 15 residues. J lost 6 bases, V lost 7 bases, and 10 bases had no gene match. The CDR3 is CASKPGLAILNEQFF. As DNA, the CDR3 is TGTGCCAGCAAGCCGGGACTAGCCATTCTCAATGAGCAGTTCTTC.

This chain links TRBV20-1 with TRBJ1-2; D remains ambiguous. The CDR3 totals 11 residues. Germline V lookup: CDR1 DFQATT, CDR2 SNEGSKA (reference sequence). Trimming left V 6 bases short and J 7 bases short, with 12 bases between. The DNA of the CDR3 is TGCAGTGCGTGGGAGGGTCTTGGCTACACCTTC. Translated: CSAWEGLGYTF.

The chain joins TRBV7-6 to TRBJ2-1, with TRBD2 matching over 8 bases. This CDR3 region has 18 residues. The V gene's germline CDR1 is SGHVS and CDR2 FNYEAQ. With V trimmed by 1 base and J by 6 bases, 14 bases remained unmatched. CDR3 protein: CASSLEASGPLTSNEQFF. In nucleotides, the CDR3 is TGTGCCAGCAGCTTAGAGGCTAGCGGGCCACTGACGAGCAATGAGCAGTTCTTC.

The chain carries TRBV10-3 and TRBJ1-1; D not certain. Trimming removed 0 bases at V and 1 base at J, with 12 bases between. The length of the CDR3 is 16 residues. CDR1 and CDR2 from the germline V gene are ENHRY and SYGVKD. CDR3: CAISESVGKGNTEAFF. In DNA form, the CDR3 reads TGTGCCATCAGTGAGTCGGTCGGGAAAGGGAACACTGAAGCTTTCTTT.

This clonotype was observed a handful of times. The V gene is TRBV5-1, the J gene TRBJ1-4; maybe TRBD1 (6 bases). The CDR3 extends over 14 amino acids. Deletions cut 2 bases from V and 7 bases from J, with 12 bases between. The germline CDR1 and CDR2 sequences are SGHRS and YFSETQ. The CDR3 region is CASSFGRGGEKLFF. The CDR3 coding sequence is TGCGCCAGCAGCTTCGGCAGGGGAGGTGAAAAACTGTTTTTT.

This clonotype was counted only a few times. The chain links TRBV11-2 to TRBJ1-5, with D perhaps matching TRBD1 (6 bases). Germline CDR1 and CDR2: SGHAT and FQNNGV. The CDR3 sequence is 15 residues long. The germline V and J ends were trimmed by 1 base and 5 bases, with 12 bases remaining between them. DNA for the CDR3: TGTGCCAGCAGCTTAGCGGGGGGCGTTTATCAGCCCCAGCATTTT. Its protein product is CASSLAGGVYQPQHF.

This clonotype was detected only a few times. This chain links TRBV7-8 with TRBJ2-2, with TRBD2 matching 8 bases. CDR3 length: 15 residues. Germline V gene sequence: CDR1 SGHVS, CDR2 FQNEAQ. Unmatched junction bases numbered 7, after V lost 5 bases and J lost 5 bases. The CDR3 DNA is TGTGCCAGCAGCGCCCACGGGGGGGGGACCGGGGAGCTGTTTTTT. It yields the protein CASSAHGGGTGELFF. The entire variable domain, with the rest obtained from reference TRBV7-8 and TRBJ2-2, is as follows: GAGVSQSPRYKVAKRGQDVALRCDPISGHVSLFWYQQALGQGPEFLTYFQNEAQLDKSGLPSDRFFAERPEGSVSTLKIQRTQQEDSAVYLCASSAHGGGTGELFFGEGSRLTVL.

Remarks on this clonotype: Germline and junction disagree at one end, which may indicate a read error. The chain carries TRBV4-3 and TRBJ2-3, with D tentatively TRBD1 or TRBD2 (5 bases each). Germline-derived CDR1 and CDR2 are LGHNA and YSLEER. CDR3 size: 14 residues. CDR3 region: CASSHAGSIDTQYF. The CDR3 coding sequence is TGCGCCAGCAGCCACGCAGGGAGCATAGATACGCAGTATTTT.

The J gene is TRBJ1-1, the V gene TRBV4-2; D not certain. The ends were cut back, 4 bases at V and 1 base at J, with 13 bases in the middle. CDR3 length equals 15 residues. Germline values: CDR1 LGHNA, CDR2 YNFKEQ. The CDR3 here is CASSLGEQTNTEAFF. CDR3 bases: TGTGCCAGCAGCCTCGGGGAACAGACGAACACTGAAGCTTTCTTT.

This chain connects TRBV5-1 to TRBJ2-7, with D perhaps matching TRBD1 (5 bases). The CDR3 extends over 15 amino acids. V was cut by 2 bases and J by 4 bases, with 16 bases left in between. Germline V gene data show CDR1 as SGHRS and CDR2 as YFSETQ. CDR3 sequence reads: CASSLNQGAWYEQYV. The CDR3 nucleotides read TGCGCCAGCAGCTTAAATCAAGGGGCATGGTACGAGCAGTACGTC.

This clonotype came up a few times. The chain uses TRBV14 and TRBJ2-7; 7 bases fit TRBD1. The CDR3 loop spans 17 amino acids. CDR1 and CDR2 (germline): SGHDN, FVKESK. The junction had 13 bases not matched to a gene; V was cut back by 4 bases and J by 1 base. CDR3 protein: CASSRQRGETGSYEQYF. The CDR3 coding sequence is TGTGCCAGCAGCCGCCAAAGAGGGGAGACAGGGTCCTACGAGCAGTACTTC.

Details on this clonotype: Sequence at one end of the junction differs from germline and may be a read error. CDR3 protein: CATRGRTSGF. The CDR3 coding sequence is TGTGCCACTCGAGGGAGAACTAGCGGATTT. The gene calls are TRBV6-4 and TRBJ2-3; TRBD2 aligns across 8 bases. This CDR3 is built from 10 residues. Germline V gene data show CDR1 as MRHNA and CDR2 as SNTAGT.

There are a few counts of this clonotype. V is TRBV9 and J is TRBJ2-5; D is possibly TRBD1 or TRBD2 (6 bases each). CDR1 SGDLS and CDR2 YYNGEE come from the germline V gene. Trimming stripped 3 bases from V and 5 bases from J, with 17 bases between. The CDR3 has 15 residues. As DNA, the CDR3 is TGTGCCAGCAGCGCAGGACCGGGGGCGGGGGAGACCCAGTACTTC. Translation gives CASSAGPGAGETQYF.

The genes are TRBV6-5 and TRBJ1-1; TRBD1 might be the D (5 bases). The CDR3 extends over 14 amino acids. V lost 4 bases to trimming and J lost 11 bases, with 20 bases between them. Germline CDR1 and CDR2: MNHEY and SVGAGI. CDR3 DNA sequence: TGTGCCAGCAGTTCCTACCGGTCTGGTCCAGGGGCTTTCTTT. Amino acid sequence: CASSSYRSGPGAFF.

The rearrangement joins TRBV25-1 to TRBJ2-2; D is unresolved. Trimming shortened V by 6 bases and J by 6 bases, and 14 bases separated the two germline ends. This CDR3 contains 14 residues. Germline loops: CDR1 MGHDK, CDR2 SYGVNS. Here the CDR3 reads CASSLSLVSGELFF. In DNA, the CDR3 is TGTGCCAGCAGCCTTTCGTTGGTTTCCGGGGAGCTGTTTTTT.

The chain uses TRBV5-1 and TRBJ1-2; no firm D call. Germline CDR1 SGHRS, CDR2 YFSETQ. Deletions cut 7 bases from V and 3 bases from J, with 16 bases between. This CDR3 spans 14 amino acids. The CDR3 spells CASSGGISDYGYTF. The CDR3 DNA reads TGCGCCAGCTCCGGAGGGATTTCAGACTATGGCTACACCTTC.

This clonotype was detected only a few times. This chain joins TRBV4-3 and TRBJ2-3; no firm D call. The V end was cut by 4 bases, the J end by 2 bases, with 16 bases between. Germline CDR1 and CDR2: LGHNA and YSLEER. The CDR3 covers 16 residues. The CDR3 sequence: CASSRTMMRYTDTQYF. The CDR3 nucleotides read TGCGCCAGCAGCCGAACAATGATGCGGTACACAGATACGCAGTATTTT.

This clonotype was seen many times. The chain is built from TRBV11-1 and TRBJ2-1; 14 positions match TRBD2. CDR1 and CDR2 (germline): SGHAT, FQDESV (reference sequence). This CDR3 spans 18 amino acids. V was clipped by 5 bases and J by 1 base; unmatched bases: 7. The CDR3 sequence is CASSPGTSGGPSYNEQFF. CDR3 nucleotide sequence: TGTGCCAGCAGCCCCGGGACTAGCGGGGGCCCATCCTACAATGAGCAGTTCTTC.

The chain combines TRBV29-1 with TRBJ2-7; weak D call: TRBD1 (6 bases). The CDR3 has 13 amino acids. V lost 7 bases and J lost 0, with 13 bases in between. The V gene's germline CDR1 is SQVTM and CDR2 ANQGSEA. This CDR3 is CSARRQDSYEQYF. CDR3 nucleotide sequence: TGCAGCGCCCGGCGACAGGACTCCTACGAGCAGTACTTC.

The chain employs TRBV28 and TRBJ2-5; a possible D gene is TRBD2 (6 bases). Between the trimmed V and J ends, which lost 1 base and 0 bases, there was a span of 15 bases. Per the germline V gene, CDR1 is MDHEN and CDR2 is SYDVKM. The CDR3 sequence is 17 residues long. In nucleotides, the CDR3 is TGTGCCAGCAGTTTATTTGGGCGGGGTCGGTACCAAGAGACCCAGTACTTC. Residues: CASSLFGRGRYQETQYF.